What follows are 27 T cell receptor beta chains derived from one specimen sequenced in a study of cytomegalovirus exposure and HLA in healthy donors. Profiled with immunoSEQ multiplex PCR; TCRdb holds only in-frame clones, not every one. The sample yields 130,000 to 150,000 clones, more than 80% seen once. The material sequenced was PBMCs. These receptors all stem from a woman aged 30 to 39 in good health and CMV-seropositive.

This sequence joins TRBV25-1 and TRBJ2-1, with TRBD2 matching over 10 bases. J lost 8 bases, V lost 5 bases, and 3 bases had no gene match. CDR1 and CDR2 (germline): MGHDK, SYGVNS. The CDR3 is 13 residues long. Written as DNA, the CDR3 is TGTGCCAGCAGTAGCGGGGGGGTGGATGAGCAGTTCTTC. Protein product: CASSSGGVDEQFF.

The chain carries TRBV5-6 and TRBJ2-7, with TRBD2 matching over 7 bases. The CDR3 has 15 residues. Germline CDR1 and CDR2: SGHDT and YYEEEE. V lost 1 base, J lost 2 bases, and 6 bases stayed unmatched. CDR3: CASSLTGRATYEQYF. The CDR3 DNA reads as TGTGCCAGCAGCTTGACGGGGAGGGCCACCTACGAGCAGTACTTC.

The rearrangement uses TRBV18 and TRBJ1-3; 7 bases are a match to TRBD1. V gave up 3 bases and J gave up 2 bases; unmatched junction bases: 7. The CDR3 extends over 16 amino acids. Germline CDR1 KGHSH, CDR2 LQKENI. The CDR3, as DNA: TGTGCCAGCTCACCGGTGACAGGGAGAACTGGAAACACCATATATTTT. The encoded protein is CASSPVTGRTGNTIYF.

V is TRBV6-7 and J is TRBJ1-2; possible D gene TRBD1, 6 bases. TRBV6-7 is an open reading frame whose function is uncertain. CDR3 length equals 15 residues. V lost 2 bases and J lost 4, with 14 bases in between. CDR3 nucleotides: TGTGCCAGCAGTTACAAACAGGGCCCAATCTATGGCTACACCTTC. This translates into CASSYKQGPIYGYTF.

The V and J genes are TRBV27 and TRBJ2-3, with 8 bases fitting TRBD1. Germline V lookup: CDR1 MNHEY, CDR2 SMNVEV (reference sequence). The CDR3 contains 14 residues. V gave up 5 bases and J gave up 4 bases; unmatched junction bases: 5. The CDR3 here is CASSPRTGPDTQYF. The CDR3 DNA sequence: TGTGCCAGCAGTCCGAGGACAGGGCCAGATACGCAGTATTTT.

The chain employs TRBV7-9 and TRBJ1-1, with 8 positions matching TRBD1. The CDR3 runs to 13 residues. The germline V gene encodes CDR1 SEHNR and CDR2 FQNEAQ (reference sequence). V was clipped by 5 bases and J by 5 bases; unmatched bases: 4. DNA for the CDR3: TGTGCCAGCAGCCCAGGGGGCGGGACTGAAGCTTTCTTT. Amino acid sequence: CASSPGGGTEAFF.

The chain recombines TRBV6-5 with TRBJ2-5; D may be TRBD1 (6 bases). The CDR3 covers 15 residues. V shed 4 bases and J shed 5 bases, with 17 bases lying between them. Looked up from germline, CDR1 is MNHEY and CDR2 is SVGAGI. CDR3 residues: CASSSWTDRSETQYF. The CDR3 region has the DNA TGTGCCAGCAGTTCCTGGACAGACCGAAGTGAGACCCAGTACTTC.

The J gene is TRBJ2-7, the V gene TRBV9, with D possibly being TRBD1 (5 bases). V lost 4 bases to trimming and J lost 5 bases, with 22 bases between them. The CDR3 totals 16 residues. Germline values: CDR1 SGDLS, CDR2 YYNGEE. The DNA of the CDR3 is TGTGCCAGCAGCCCAGGGATCCGTCCTATGAGCCACGAGCAGTACTTC. Its protein product is CASSPGIRPMSHEQYF.

This chain links TRBV7-6 with TRBJ2-3; TRBD1 might be the D (5 bases). Between the trimmed V and J ends, which lost 6 bases and 0 bases, there was a span of 7 bases. Germline CDR1 SGHVS, CDR2 FNYEAQ. The CDR3 has 13 amino acids. CDR3 in DNA: TGTGCCAGCAGGGACATTAGCACAGATACGCAGTATTTT. As protein: CASRDISTDTQYF.

This chain links TRBV10-3 with TRBJ1-5, with D possibly TRBD1 on 5 matching bases. The CDR3 sequence is 14 residues long. CDR1 ENHRY and CDR2 SYGVKD come from the germline V gene. Trimming stripped 4 bases from V and 3 bases from J, with 10 bases between. The CDR3: CAISGRGPNQPQHF. CDR3 coding DNA: TGTGCCATCAGTGGAAGGGGCCCCAATCAGCCCCAGCATTTT.

V is TRBV2 and J is TRBJ2-1, with no clear D. Germline assignment: CDR1 SNHLY and CDR2 FYNNEI. V was cut by 6 bases and J by 5 bases, with 11 bases left in between. The CDR3 consists of 13 residues. The CDR3 region is CASRPWSDNEQFF. The CDR3, as DNA: TGTGCCAGCAGACCCTGGAGCGACAATGAGCAGTTCTTC.

This chain links TRBV7-9 with TRBJ2-3, with 8 bases that match TRBD1. J gave up 2 bases and V 5 bases, and 6 bases lay outside the gene matches. Germline CDR1 reads SEHNR; CDR2 reads FQNEAQ (reference sequence). This CDR3 spans 15 amino acids. CDR3 region: CASSPDRVPTDTQYF. CDR3 DNA sequence: TGTGCCAGCAGCCCGGACAGGGTACCCACAGATACGCAGTATTTT.

The CDR3 protein is CASSLIAESSYNEQFF. As DNA, the CDR3 is TGCGCCAGCAGCCTCATAGCGGAAAGCTCCTACAATGAGCAGTTCTTC. The V gene is TRBV4-1, the J gene TRBJ2-1; maybe TRBD2 (6 bases). V was shortened by 4 bases and J by 0 bases, with 13 bases between the two germline ends. The CDR3 contains 16 residues. Germline assignment: CDR1 MGHRA and CDR2 YSYEKL.

This clone has just a few counts. The DNA for the CDR3 is TGTGCCAGTCAGCGGGGAGTCGGACAGGGAAACACTGAAGCTTTCTTT. As protein: CASQRGVGQGNTEAFF. This chain connects TRBV9 to TRBJ1-1, with 8 bases that match TRBD1. Unmatched junction bases numbered 14, after V lost 8 bases and J lost 2 bases. The CDR3 consists of 16 residues. The germline V gene has CDR1 SGDLS and CDR2 YYNGEE.

The chain links TRBV5-1 to TRBJ2-7, with D perhaps matching TRBD1 (6 bases). The CDR3 is 13 residues long. CDR1 is SGHRS and CDR2 is YFSETQ in the germline V gene. The V gene lost 3 bases and the J gene lost 3 bases, with 10 bases spanning the gap. The CDR3 loop is CASSSGQLYEQYF. The CDR3 coding sequence is TGCGCCAGCAGCTCAGGACAGCTCTACGAGCAGTACTTC.

The genes are TRBV2 and TRBJ2-5; 7 positions agree with TRBD2. The CDR3 loop spans 17 amino acids. Germline V gene sequence: CDR1 SNHLY, CDR2 FYNNEI. Germline trimming cut 5 bases from V and 2 bases from J; bases unmatched to any gene: 14. The CDR3 loop reads CASSRSLSGEVQETQYF. CDR3 sequence (DNA): TGTGCCAGCAGTCGCTCCTTGAGCGGGGAGGTTCAAGAGACCCAGTACTTC.

The CDR3 coding sequence is TGTGCCAGCAGTTTATCTAGGACAGGGGAGAGGGGCATTCAGTACTTC. This sequence encodes CASSLSRTGERGIQYF. J is TRBJ2-4 and V is TRBV28; 9 bases line up with TRBD1. Trimming at V came to 1 base and at J to 9 bases, leaving 10 bases not matched to a gene. The CDR3 covers 16 residues. Germline CDR1 MDHEN, CDR2 SYDVKM.

The V gene is TRBV28, the J gene TRBJ2-7; D not certain. Looked up from germline, CDR1 is MDHEN and CDR2 is SYDVKM. The CDR3 has 15 residues. Trimming removed 6 bases from V and 3 bases from J, with 18 bases in between. CDR3 nucleotide sequence: TGTGCCAGCAGCTTCTCGGCGGCCCCCAACTACGAGCAGTACTTC. Translation: CASSFSAAPNYEQYF.

This clone was found once. The V and J genes are TRBV7-9 and TRBJ2-2, with D perhaps matching TRBD1 (6 bases). There are 16 residues in the CDR3. Germline CDR1 SEHNR, CDR2 FQNEAQ (reference sequence). V lost 5 bases, J lost 5 bases, and 18 bases lay in between. In DNA form, the CDR3 reads TGTGCCAGCAGCGGCAGGGACAATGGTCGGACCGGGGAGCTGTTTTTT. Translation gives CASSGRDNGRTGELFF.

V is TRBV5-6 and J is TRBJ1-1, with a tentative D call TRBD1 (5 bases). The V gene's germline CDR1 is SGHDT and CDR2 YYEEEE. The CDR3 runs 14 residues. V dropped 1 base and J dropped 4 bases, with 11 bases sitting between them. The CDR3 protein is CASSLRGISTEAFF. CDR3 nucleotides: TGTGCCAGCAGCTTGCGGGGGATTAGCACTGAAGCTTTCTTT.

The V and J genes are TRBV29-1 and TRBJ1-2; D unclear. Germline lookup yields CDR1 SQVTM and CDR2 ANQGSEA. The CDR3 length is 11 residues. Trimming shortened V by 7 bases and J by 8 bases, and 14 bases separated the two germline ends. The CDR3 reads CSAEPLTGYTF. For the CDR3, the DNA is TGCAGCGCCGAGCCTCTTACCGGCTACACCTTC.

This clone appeared a few times. This chain links TRBV4-2 with TRBJ1-5; TRBD1 matches at 8 bases. The trim removed 5 bases at V and 1 base at J, leaving 7 bases unmatched. CDR1 LGHNA and CDR2 YNFKEQ come from the germline V gene. CDR3 size: 16 residues. CDR3 nucleotide sequence: TGTGCCAGCAGCAGCAACAGGGGGTTGAGCAATCAGCCCCAGCATTTT. Its protein product is CASSSNRGLSNQPQHF.

The V gene is TRBV27, the J gene TRBJ2-4; 9 bases map to TRBD1. V dropped 0 bases and J dropped 6; count of bases not matched to a gene: 3. The CDR3 is 15 residues long. Germline V gives CDR1 MNHEY, CDR2 SMNVEV (reference sequence). The CDR3 DNA reads as TGTGCCAGCAGTTTATCCGGACAGGGGCTAAACATTCAGTACTTC. Protein: CASSLSGQGLNIQYF.

The chain couples TRBV29-1 to TRBJ2-5, with 7 bases lining up with TRBD2. The V gene's germline CDR1 is SQVTM and CDR2 ANQGSEA. V lost 5 bases to trimming and J lost 1 base; unmatched junction nucleotides: 4. The CDR3 covers 13 residues. The CDR3 loop is CSVIAGPQETQYF. The CDR3 bases are TGCAGCGTTATAGCGGGTCCCCAAGAGACCCAGTACTTC.

The chain combines TRBV6-5 with TRBJ2-1, with TRBD2 identical over 9 bases. Germline CDR1 is MNHEY and CDR2 is SVGAGI. The V segment lost 7 bases and the J segment 7 bases; nucleotides outside the gene matches: 11. This CDR3 is 15 amino acids long. CDR3 amino acids: CASTNLAGVRNEQFF. The CDR3 DNA sequence: TGTGCCAGCACAAATTTAGCGGGAGTGCGAAATGAGCAGTTCTTC.

The count of this clone is one. This chain uses TRBV29-1 with TRBJ2-5; D unclear. The CDR3 consists of 10 residues. Germline assignment: CDR1 SQVTM and CDR2 ANQGSEA. Between the trimmed V and J ends, which lost 3 bases and 7 bases, there was a span of 6 bases. The CDR3 here is CSVEFLTQYF. The CDR3 DNA follows: TGCAGCGTTGAGTTCCTGACCCAGTACTTC.

The genes are TRBV2 and TRBJ2-3, with TRBD2 matching 8 bases. Germline CDR1 SNHLY, CDR2 FYNNEI. CDR3 length: 15 amino acids. V trimming: 3 bases; J trimming: 6 bases; junction bases outside the gene matches: 8. The CDR3 loop reads CASSDFGAGADTQYF. For the CDR3, the DNA is TGTGCCAGCAGTGATTTCGGAGCGGGAGCCGATACGCAGTATTTT. Supplemented by reference TRBV2 and TRBJ2-3, the full variable domain reads EPEVTQTPSHQVTQMGQEVILRCVPISNHLYFYWYRQILGQKVEFLVSFYNNEISEKSEIFDDQFSVERPDGSNFTLKIRSTKLEDSAMYFCASSDFGAGADTQYFGPGTRLTVL.